This T cell receptor (beta chain) originates from a study of CD8 T cells in ankylosing spondylitis. Study-wide points: Apparently characteristic of ankylosing spondylitis blood was a TCR beta motif (eight highly homologous variants).

Library preparation for TCR beta used quantitative 5'-RACE with molecular barcodes. TCRdb fed the 5' RACE reads into MiXCR, producing one record per CDR3 protein. The sample records approximately 540,000 distinct CDR3 sequences, approximately 12% being singletons. V lost 3 bases, J lost 1 base, and 15 bases lay in between. In germline, CDR1 is SQVTM, CDR2 ANQGSEA. CDR3 length equals 16 residues. Note on this clonotype: Its antigen is unknown.

The chain combines TRBV29-1 with TRBJ2-2, with D possibly being TRBD2 (7 bases). This TCR came from a male donor with ankylosing spondylitis. Sequencing was carried out using blood, either unsorted or a sorted T cell fraction (not recorded which). CDR3 in DNA: TGCAGCGTTGATCAGGGGAGGGGGGGGAACACCGGGGAGCTGTTTTTT. Protein sequence: CSVDQGRGGNTGELFF.